The clone carrying this T cell receptor beta chain was found a few times. Its target is not known. This entry comes from a study of blood T cells in healthy people across ages. Points from the study as a whole: The percentage of naive T cells correlated strongly with TCR beta diversity.

Primed by a sample-barcoded 5' primer and a J-beta primer mix, a second PCR proceeded for 7 to 11 cycles. Any given sample supplied a minimum of 3 million CDR3-containing paired-end reads. One entry per CDR3 protein, called by TCRdb with MiXCR from the 5' RACE reads. The sample lists about 1.7 million distinct CDR3 sequences, approximately 30% seen once, with around 7.7% in the top ten. The sequence came from a woman aged 25 to 39 in good health. Material: blood.

The CDR3 loop reads CASSLGRATEAFF. The CDR3 DNA follows: TGCGCCAGCAGCTTGGGGCGGGCCACTGAAGCTTTCTTT. This rearrangement joins TRBV5-1 to TRBJ1-1; D gene uncertain. Germline lookup yields CDR1 SGHRS and CDR2 YFSETQ. V was clipped by 0 bases and J by 4 bases, with 7 bases between them. This CDR3 has 13 amino acids.